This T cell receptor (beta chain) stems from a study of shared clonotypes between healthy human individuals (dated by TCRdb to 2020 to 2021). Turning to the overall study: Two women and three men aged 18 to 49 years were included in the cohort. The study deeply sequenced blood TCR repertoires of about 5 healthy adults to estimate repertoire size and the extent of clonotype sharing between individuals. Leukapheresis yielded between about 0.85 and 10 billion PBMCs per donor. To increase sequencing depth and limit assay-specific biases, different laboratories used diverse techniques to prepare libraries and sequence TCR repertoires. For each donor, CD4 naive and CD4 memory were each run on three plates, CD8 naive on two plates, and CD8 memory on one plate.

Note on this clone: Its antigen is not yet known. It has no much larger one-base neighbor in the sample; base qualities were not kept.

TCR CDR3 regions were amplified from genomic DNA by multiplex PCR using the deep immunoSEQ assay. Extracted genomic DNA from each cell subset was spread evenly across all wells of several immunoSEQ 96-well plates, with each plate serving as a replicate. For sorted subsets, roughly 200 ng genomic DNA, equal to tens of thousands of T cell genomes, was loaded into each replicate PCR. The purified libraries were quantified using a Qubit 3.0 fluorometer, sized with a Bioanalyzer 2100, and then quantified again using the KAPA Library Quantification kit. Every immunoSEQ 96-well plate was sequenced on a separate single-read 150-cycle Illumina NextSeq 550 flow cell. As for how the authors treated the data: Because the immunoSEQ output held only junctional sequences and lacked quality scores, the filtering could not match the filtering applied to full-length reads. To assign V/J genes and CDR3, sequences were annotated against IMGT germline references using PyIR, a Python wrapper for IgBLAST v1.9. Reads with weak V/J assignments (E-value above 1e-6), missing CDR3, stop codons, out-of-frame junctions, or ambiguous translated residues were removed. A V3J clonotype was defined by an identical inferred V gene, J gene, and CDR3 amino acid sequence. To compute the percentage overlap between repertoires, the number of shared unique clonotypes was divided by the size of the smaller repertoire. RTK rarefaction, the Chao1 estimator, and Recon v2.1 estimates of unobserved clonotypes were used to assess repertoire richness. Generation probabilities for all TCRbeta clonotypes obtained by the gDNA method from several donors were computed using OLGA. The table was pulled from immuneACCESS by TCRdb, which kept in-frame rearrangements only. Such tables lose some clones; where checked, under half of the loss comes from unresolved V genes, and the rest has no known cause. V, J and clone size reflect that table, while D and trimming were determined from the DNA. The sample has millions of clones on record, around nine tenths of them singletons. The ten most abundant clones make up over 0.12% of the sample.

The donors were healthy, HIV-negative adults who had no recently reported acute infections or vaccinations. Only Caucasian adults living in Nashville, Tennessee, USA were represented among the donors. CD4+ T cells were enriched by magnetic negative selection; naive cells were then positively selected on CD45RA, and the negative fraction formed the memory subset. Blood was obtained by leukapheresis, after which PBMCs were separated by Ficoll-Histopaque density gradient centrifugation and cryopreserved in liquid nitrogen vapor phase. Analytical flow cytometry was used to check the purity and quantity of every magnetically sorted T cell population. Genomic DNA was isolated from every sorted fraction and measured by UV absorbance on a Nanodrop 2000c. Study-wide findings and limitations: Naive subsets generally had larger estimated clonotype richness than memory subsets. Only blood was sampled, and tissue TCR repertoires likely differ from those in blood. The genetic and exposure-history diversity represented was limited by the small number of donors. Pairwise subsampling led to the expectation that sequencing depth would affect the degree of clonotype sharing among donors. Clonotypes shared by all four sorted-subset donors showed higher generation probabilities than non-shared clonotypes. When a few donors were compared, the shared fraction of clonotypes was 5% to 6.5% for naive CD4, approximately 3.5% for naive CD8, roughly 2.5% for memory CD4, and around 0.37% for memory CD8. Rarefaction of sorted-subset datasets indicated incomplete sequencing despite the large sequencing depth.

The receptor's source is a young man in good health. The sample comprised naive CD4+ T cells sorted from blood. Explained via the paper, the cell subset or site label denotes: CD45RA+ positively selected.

This receptor has the CDR3 CASSLGDFLYTGELFF. The base sequence is TGTGCCAGCAGCTTAGGGGACTTTTTGTACACCGGGGAGCTGTTTTTT. This receptor chain uses TRBV7-9 and TRBJ2-2; the D segment could be TRBD2, given 6 matching bases. CDR1 and CDR2 were assigned from the germline V gene (reference sequence) as SEHNR and FQNEAQ. From the cysteine up to the phenylalanine, the CDR3 has a length of 16 residues. Only the CDR3 part of the read is kept: 48 bases, read in frame from the first base. V was cut back by 1 base and J by 3 bases, leaving a gap of 12 bases between them.